This TCR beta chain came from a study of cytomegalovirus exposure and HLA in healthy donors. Germline CDR1 MGHRA, CDR2 YSYEKL. V dropped 4 bases and J dropped 0 bases, with 16 bases sitting between them. The CDR3 spans 16 residues. The PCR was carried out with 60 Vbeta primers and 13 Jbeta primers. Clones were read by immunoSEQ multiplex PCR, and TCRdb kept only the in-frame ones, dropping some. Of 75,000 to 90,000 clones in the sample, 74% were seen once. The chain has TRBV4-1 and TRBJ2-7; D not resolved. The sample was PBMCs. The receptor comes from a man younger than 40 in good health and CMV-seropositive. The CDR3: CASSLTWLLSSYEQYF. The CDR3 DNA sequence: TGCGCCAGCAGCCTAACCTGGTTACTGAGCTCCTACGAGCAGTACTTC.